A selection of T cell receptor beta chains follows, all from one sample in a study of response to subunit inactivated influenza vaccine. One entry per CDR3 protein, called by TCRdb with MiXCR from the RT-PCR reads. The sample carries about 520,000 distinct CDR3 sequences, 25% recorded once. This specimen consisted of CD4+ T cells sorted from PBMCs, obtained 5 to 6 days after vaccination. These TCRs come from a man aged 45-65 years who received an inactivated influenza vaccine. CDR3s include the opening cysteine and the closing phenylalanine or tryptophan. The order of the fields is J gene, clone size, D gene, V gene, CDR3 protein, CDR3 DNA. A D gene is named only where the DNA matches it firmly. Size is omitted from some rows. Given values are once, few, many or a class for expanded clones.

TRBJ2-7 | few | TRBD2 | TRBV28 | CASTLIRASGRHEQYF | TGTGCCAGCACTCTAATTAGGGCTAGCGGGAGACACGAGCAGTACTTC
TRBJ1-1 | . | . | TRBV6-1 | CASNQISSEAFF | TGTGCCAGCAACCAGATTTCTTCTGAAGCTTTCTTT
TRBJ1-1 | few | TRBD1 | TRBV15 | CATSRETVTGSEAFF | TGTGCCACCAGCAGAGAGACGGTGACAGGGAGTGAAGCTTTCTTT
TRBJ2-4 | few | . | TRBV18 | CASSPSGAKNIQYF | TGTGCCAGCTCACCATCCGGAGCCAAAAACATTCAGTACTTC
TRBJ2-1 | few | TRBD2 | TRBV6-1 | CASTSAGGPYEQFF | TGTGCCAGCACCTCCGCGGGAGGGCCTTATGAGCAGTTCTTC
TRBJ1-3 | . | . | TRBV11-2 | CASSLGMGARISGNTIYF | TGTGCCAGCAGCTTAGGAATGGGCGCCCGAATTTCTGGAAACACCATATATTTT
TRBJ2-7 | . | TRBD1 | TRBV20-1 | CSARAKWDRDPSYEQYF | TGCAGTGCTAGAGCCAAATGGGACAGGGACCCCTCCTACGAGCAGTACTTC
TRBJ2-5 | . | TRBD1 | TRBV7-9 | CASSFGQGRQETQYF | TGTGCCAGCAGCTTTGGACAGGGTCGGCAAGAGACCCAGTACTTC
TRBJ2-1 | few | . | TRBV4-3 | CASSHKANWDYNEQFF | TGCGCCAGCAGCCATAAGGCGAACTGGGACTACAATGAGCAGTTCTTC
TRBJ1-2 | few | . | TRBV20-1 | CSASPGAYGYTF | TGCAGTGCTAGCCCCGGAGCCTATGGCTACACCTTC
TRBJ2-3 | . | TRBD2 | TRBV29-1 | CSVEGTTHSPDTQYF | TGCAGCGTGGAGGGGACTACCCACAGCCCAGATACGCAGTATTTT
TRBJ2-7 | . | TRBD1 | TRBV12-3/TRBV12-4 | CASSYRGYGQYF | TGTGCCAGCAGTTACAGGGGCTACGGGCAGTACTTC
TRBJ1-2 | . | . | TRBV10-3 | CAISETSYGYTF | TGTGCCATCAGTGAGACTAGTTATGGCTACACCTTC
TRBJ1-1 | . | . | TRBV5-1 | CASSWGGGKNTEAFF | TGCGCCAGCAGCTGGGGGGGAGGGAAGAACACTGAAGCTTTCTTT
TRBJ2-1 | many | . | TRBV5-1 | CASSLSASENEQFF | TGCGCCAGCAGCTTGAGTGCCTCAGAAAATGAGCAGTTCTTC
TRBJ2-3 | . | TRBD2 | TRBV7-9 | CASRPTPGRGGTDTQYF | TGTGCCAGCAGACCAACCCCGGGGCGGGGGGGCACAGATACGCAGTATTTT
TRBJ2-7 | . | . | TRBV5-6 | CASSLGRVRSYEQYF | TGTGCCAGCAGCTTGGGCAGGGTCCGCTCCTACGAGCAGTACTTC
TRBJ2-3 | few | . | TRBV20-1 | CSATPTPRQLTDTQYF | TGCAGTGCAACTCCGACCCCTAGACAACTCACAGATACGCAGTATTTT
TRBJ2-7 | . | TRBD2 | TRBV7-2 | CASSLIAGEAYEQYF | TGTGCCAGCAGCTTAATAGCGGGAGAGGCCTACGAGCAGTACTTC
TRBJ1-2 | few | TRBD1 | TRBV6-1 | CASTPTGITFGYTF | TGTGCCAGCACACCGACAGGGATTACTTTTGGCTACACCTTC
TRBJ2-7 | few | TRBD1 | TRBV28 | CASGYRDRGFYEQYF | TGTGCCAGCGGCTACCGGGACAGGGGTTTCTACGAGCAGTACTTC
TRBJ2-7 | . | . | TRBV12-3/TRBV12-4 | CASSLVPRLPYEQYF | TGTGCCAGCAGTTTAGTTCCGCGGTTGCCCTACGAGCAGTACTTC
TRBJ2-1 | many | TRBD2 | TRBV12-3/TRBV12-4 | CASSRTSGYNEQFF | TGTGCCAGCAGCCGGACTAGCGGCTACAATGAGCAGTTCTTC
TRBJ1-2 | . | TRBD1 | TRBV4-3 | CASSLRQGDPPVF | TGCGCCAGCAGCCTTCGACAGGGGGACCCACCTGTCTTC
TRBJ2-7 | . | TRBD2 | TRBV30 | CAWSVGTTPYEQYF | TGTGCCTGGAGTGTGGGGACTACGCCCTACGAGCAGTACTTC
TRBJ1-2 | . | . | TRBV20-1 | CSASTRQEYRYGYTF | TGCAGTGCCAGCACCAGACAGGAGTACCGCTATGGCTACACCTTC
TRBJ2-2 | few | TRBD1 | TRBV20-1 | CSARDGGQGNTGELFF | TGCAGTGCTAGAGATGGGGGACAGGGGAACACCGGGGAGCTGTTTTTT
TRBJ2-1 | many | TRBD1 | TRBV7-2 | CASSLAASGQGFYNEQFF | TGTGCCAGCAGCTTAGCTGCTAGTGGACAGGGCTTTTACAATGAGCAGTTCTTC
TRBJ2-7 | few | . | TRBV28 | CASSLEGFEQYF | TGTGCCAGCAGTTTGGAAGGGTTCGAGCAGTACTTC
TRBJ2-7 | . | . | TRBV20-1 | CSAQRAQADTYEQYF | TGCAGTGCTCAGAGGGCGCAGGCAGACACCTACGAGCAGTACTTC
TRBJ2-7 | few | TRBD2 | TRBV28 | CASRRGGVYEQYF | TGTGCCAGCAGACGCGGGGGTGTCTACGAGCAGTACTTC
TRBJ1-6 | few | . | TRBV12-3/TRBV12-4 | CASSLSGTSLHF | TGTGCCAGCAGTTTAAGTGGGACCTCCCTCCACTTT
TRBJ1-1 | . | . | TRBV20-1 | CSAMPGGQVNTEAFF | TGCAGTGCTATGCCCGGGGGGCAGGTGAACACTGAAGCTTTCTTT
TRBJ1-1 | few | . | TRBV5-1 | CASSLGPNAEAFF | TGCGCCAGCAGCTTGGGACCCAACGCTGAAGCTTTCTTT
TRBJ1-2 | . | . | TRBV5-1 | CASSFARLGSGGYTF | TGCGCCAGCAGCTTCGCCCGGTTGGGATCAGGTGGCTACACCTTC
TRBJ2-7 | . | TRBD1 | TRBV25-1 | CASSRDRREQYF | TGTGCCAGCAGCCGGGACAGACGCGAGCAGTACTTC
TRBJ1-5 | few | . | TRBV21-1 | CASSKDGTQPQHF | TGTGCCAGCAGCAAAGACGGGACTCAGCCCCAGCATTTT
TRBJ2-3 | few | . | TRBV4-3 | CASSQENWQGRGDTQYF | TGCGCCAGCAGCCAAGAGAACTGGCAGGGGCGGGGAGATACGCAGTATTTT
TRBJ2-7 | few | TRBD1 | TRBV4-2 | CASSRDRVREQYF | TGTGCCAGCAGCCGGGACAGGGTTCGGGAGCAGTACTTC
TRBJ2-5 | many | . | TRBV12-3/TRBV12-4 | CASSPLGYQETQYF | TGTGCCAGCAGTCCCTTGGGGTACCAAGAGACCCAGTACTTC
TRBJ2-7 | few | . | TRBV12-3/TRBV12-4 | CASSEKGGPYEQYF | TGTGCCAGCAGTGAAAAAGGGGGTCCCTACGAGCAGTACTTC
TRBJ2-1 | . | TRBD2 | TRBV5-1 | CASSLRLAGENEQFF | TGCGCCAGCAGCTTGAGGCTAGCGGGAGAGAATGAGCAGTTCTTC
TRBJ2-4 | . | . | TRBV20-1 | CSASGAPNIQYF | TGCAGTGCTAGCGGGGCTCCGAACATTCAGTACTTC
TRBJ2-2 | . | . | TRBV5-5 | CASSWGWGNTGELFF | TGTGCCAGCAGTTGGGGTTGGGGCAACACCGGGGAGCTGTTTTTT
TRBJ2-1 | few | TRBD2 | TRBV6-5 | CASSSGLAGTYNEQFF | TGTGCCAGCAGTTCTGGACTAGCGGGGACCTACAATGAGCAGTTCTTC
TRBJ2-3 | . | . | TRBV15 | CATSRDPLRGTLSQYF | TGTGCCACCAGCAGAGATCCACTTCGGGGAACTCTATCGCAGTATTTT
TRBJ2-5 | few | . | TRBV5-1 | CASSLERGAGETQYF | TGCGCCAGCAGCTTGGAAAGGGGGGCCGGGGAGACCCAGTACTTC
TRBJ2-5 | many | . | TRBV7-3 | CASRPTRETQYF | TGTGCCAGCAGACCGACGCGGGAGACCCAGTACTTC
TRBJ2-1 | few | . | TRBV9 | CASSVGLGESSYNEQFF | TGTGCCAGCAGCGTAGGTTTGGGGGAGAGCTCCTACAATGAGCAGTTCTTC
TRBJ2-5 | . | TRBD1 | TRBV11-2 | CASSIPAGTGAFDQYF | TGTGCCAGCAGCATCCCAGCCGGGACAGGGGCCTTCGACCAGTACTTC
TRBJ2-3 | . | TRBD1 | TRBV4-2 | CASSPTGTESTDTQYF | TGTGCCAGCAGCCCGACCGGGACAGAGAGCACAGATACGCAGTATTTT
TRBJ2-1 | few | . | TRBV20-1 | CSARLGTSYNEQFF | TGCAGTGCTCGGTTGGGAACCTCCTACAATGAGCAGTTCTTC
TRBJ2-7 | . | TRBD2 | TRBV4-1 | CASSQLTTSGRGEQYF | TGCGCCAGCAGCCAACTGACGACTAGCGGGAGGGGAGAGCAGTACTTC
TRBJ2-3 | few | . | TRBV12-3/TRBV12-4 | CASSLHPADTQYF | TGTGCCAGCAGTCTCCACCCCGCAGATACGCAGTATTTT
TRBJ2-5 | few | . | TRBV29-1 | CSVIDPDRRETQYF | TGCAGCGTTATTGATCCGGACAGACGGGAGACCCAGTACTTC